This TCR beta chain was observed in a study of blood T cell repertoires in COVID-19. Only in-frame clones appear in the TCRdb table, and some are missing; sequencing was by immunoSEQ multiplex PCR. The sample consists of 93,000 or so clones, about 85% of them appearing once. Germline V gives CDR1 MNHEY, CDR2 SVGEGT. This CDR3 spans 12 amino acids. The germline V and J ends were trimmed by 2 bases and 5 bases, with 7 bases remaining between them. This rearrangement joins TRBV6-2 or TRBV6-3 to TRBJ2-7, with no clear D. The TCR was taken from a man in his fifties or sixties in a cohort sampled during active COVID-19. The sequenced sample consisted of peripheral blood. DNA for the CDR3: TGTGCCAGCAGTTACCTTCGGGACGAGCAGTACTTC. Translating gives CASSYLRDEQYF.